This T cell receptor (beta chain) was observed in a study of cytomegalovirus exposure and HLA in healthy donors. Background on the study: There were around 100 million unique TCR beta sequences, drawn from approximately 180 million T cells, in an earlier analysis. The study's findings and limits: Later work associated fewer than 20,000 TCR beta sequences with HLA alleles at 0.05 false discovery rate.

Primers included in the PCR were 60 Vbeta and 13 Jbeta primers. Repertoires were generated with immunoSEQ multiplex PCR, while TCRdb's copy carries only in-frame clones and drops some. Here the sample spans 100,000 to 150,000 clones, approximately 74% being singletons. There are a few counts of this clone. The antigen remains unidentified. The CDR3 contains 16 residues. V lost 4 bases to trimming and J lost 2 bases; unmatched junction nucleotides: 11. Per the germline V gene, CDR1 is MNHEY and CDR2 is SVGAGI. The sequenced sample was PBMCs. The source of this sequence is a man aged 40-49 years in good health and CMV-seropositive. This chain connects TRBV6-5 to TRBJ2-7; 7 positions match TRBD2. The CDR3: CASSLPLREVAYEQYF. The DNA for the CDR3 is TGTGCCAGCAGTTTACCCCTCCGGGAGGTCGCCTACGAGCAGTACTTC.